These 23 T cell receptor beta chains originate from one sample sequenced in a study of shared clonotypes between healthy human individuals. TCRdb's table, derived via immunoSEQ multiplex PCR, lists solely in-frame clones and lacks some. The data contain a few million clones, 85% to 95% of them seen just once; the ten biggest clones take up 0.39%. The sample comprised naive CD4+ T cells from PBMCs. The subset here: CD45RA+ positively selected. The origin of the receptors is a man between 18 and 35 years old in good health. Some clones in this sample may be carry-over from other donors' samples.

This clone was counted a few times. The chain is built from TRBV2 and TRBJ1-1; TRBD1 is a possible D gene (6 bases). Germline assignment: CDR1 SNHLY and CDR2 FYNNEI. Trimming stripped 8 bases from V and 1 base from J, with 11 bases between. This CDR3 is built from 13 residues. The CDR3 loop is CASAQTGNTEAFF. CDR3 bases: TGTGCCAGCGCGCAGACAGGGAACACTGAAGCTTTCTTT.

This clone was seen only a few times. The chain combines TRBV5-1 with TRBJ2-3; TRBD2 matches at 10 bases. The V gene end was trimmed by 4 bases and the J gene end by 3 bases; junction bases not matched to a gene: 8. Per germline, CDR1 SGHRS and CDR2 YFSETQ. The CDR3 totals 16 residues. The CDR3 DNA reads TGCGCCAGCAGCCTACCCGGGACTAGCGATACAGATACGCAGTATTTT. Translation gives CASSLPGTSDTDTQYF.

This chain links TRBV5-1 with TRBJ2-6; maybe TRBD2 (5 bases). Looked up from germline, CDR1 is SGHRS and CDR2 is YFSETQ. Trimming shortened V by 4 bases and J by 4 bases, and 15 bases separated the two germline ends. The CDR3 is made up of 16 amino acids. This chain's CDR3 is CASSPRGSAGANVLTF. CDR3 sequence (DNA): TGCGCCAGCAGCCCCCGGGGATCAGCCGGGGCCAACGTCCTGACTTTC. The full variable domain, completed using reference TRBV5-1 and TRBJ2-6, is KAGVTQTPRYLIKTRGQQVTLSCSPISGHRSVSWYQQTPGQGLQFLFEYFSETQRNKGNFPGRFSGRQFSNSRSEMNVSTLELGDSALYLCASSPRGSAGANVLTFGAGSRLTVL.

The chain recombines TRBV4-1 with TRBJ2-1; 7 nucleotides align to TRBD1. Losses at the gene ends were 2 bases for V and 2 bases for J; bases not matched to a gene: 6. CDR1 and CDR2 (germline): MGHRA, YSYEKL. The CDR3 length is 16 residues. The CDR3 reads CASSQQTGYTYNEQFF. In DNA form, the CDR3 reads TGCGCCAGCAGCCAACAGACAGGGTACACCTACAATGAGCAGTTCTTC.

V and J are TRBV7-9 and TRBJ1-3, with unresolved D. The germline V gene encodes CDR1 SEHNR and CDR2 FQNEAQ (reference sequence). V shed 3 bases and J shed 0 bases, with 6 bases lying between them. The CDR3 is 14 amino acids. The CDR3 loop reads CASSFPGSGNTIYF. The CDR3 DNA is TGTGCCAGCAGCTTTCCGGGCTCTGGAAACACCATATATTTT.

The chain combines TRBV2 with TRBJ2-7, with TRBD2 matching over 11 bases. Trimming at V came to 9 bases and at J to 4 bases, leaving 8 bases not matched to a gene. This CDR3 contains 14 residues. From germline, CDR1 is SNHLY and CDR2 FYNNEI. CDR3 sequence: CARSSGRNRYEQYF. The CDR3 region has the DNA TGTGCCAGGTCTAGCGGGAGGAATCGGTACGAGCAGTACTTC. The complete variable domain, with remaining parts taken from reference TRBV2 and TRBJ2-7, reads EPEVTQTPSHQVTQMGQEVILRCVPISNHLYFYWYRQILGQKVEFLVSFYNNEISEKSEIFDDQFSVERPDGSNFTLKIRSTKLEDSAMYFCARSSGRNRYEQYFGPGTRLTVT.

The chain has TRBV11-2 and TRBJ2-1; D gene unclear. The CDR3 extends over 13 amino acids. The germline CDR1 and CDR2 sequences are SGHAT and FQNNGV. With 5 bases removed from V and 3 bases from J, the gap between germline ends came to 8 bases. For the CDR3, the DNA is TGTGCCAGCAGCCCCCCGGGCTACAATGAGCAGTTCTTC. Its protein is CASSPPGYNEQFF.

This clone has just one count. This chain connects TRBV28 to TRBJ1-2; a possible D gene is TRBD1 (5 bases). V lost 1 base and J lost 7, with 16 bases in between. Per germline, CDR1 MDHEN and CDR2 SYDVKM. The CDR3 covers 15 residues. The CDR3 sequence: CASSLSPTGLGGYTF. CDR3 DNA sequence: TGTGCCAGCAGTTTATCCCCCACAGGTTTAGGTGGCTACACCTTC.

This chain links TRBV30 with TRBJ2-1; 8 positions agree with TRBD1. The germline gives CDR1 GTSNPN, CDR2 SVGIG (reference sequence). The CDR3 is made up of 13 amino acids. V lost 3 bases, J lost 9 bases, and 7 bases stayed unmatched. The CDR3 coding sequence is TGTGCCTGGAGGCAGACAGGGGCGGGTGAGCAGTTCTTC. Protein sequence: CAWRQTGAGEQFF.

The chain uses TRBV7-9 and TRBJ1-1, with D unclear. Germline CDR1 and CDR2: SEHNR and FQNEAQ (reference sequence). V shed 1 base and J shed 3 bases, with 12 bases lying between them. This CDR3 contains 15 residues. CDR3 nucleotides: TGTGCCAGCAGCTTAGAGGTGGGCAGCTACACTGAAGCTTTCTTT. Its protein product is CASSLEVGSYTEAFF.

The chain is built from TRBV27 and TRBJ2-1; 7 nucleotides match TRBD2. V lost 2 bases to trimming and J lost 4 bases; unmatched junction nucleotides: 5. This CDR3 region has 15 residues. Germline CDR1 is MNHEY and CDR2 is SMNVEV (reference sequence). CDR3 protein: CASSLGLAVYNEQFF. In nucleotides, the CDR3 is TGTGCCAGCAGTTTAGGTCTAGCGGTATACAATGAGCAGTTCTTC.

This chain connects TRBV5-1 to TRBJ1-2; D is unresolved. V was pared by 0 bases and J by 0 bases, with 21 bases between. Per germline, CDR1 SGHRS and CDR2 YFSETQ. The CDR3 loop spans 19 amino acids. The CDR3 reads CASSLEPPKPPFTNYGYTF. Written as DNA, the CDR3 is TGCGCCAGCAGCTTGGAGCCCCCGAAGCCCCCTTTCACTAACTATGGCTACACCTTC.

As for this clone: The sample contains more than one DNA sequence encoding this CDR3. The chain employs TRBV5-1 and TRBJ2-7; D unclear. CDR3 length: 11 residues. Trimming took 4 bases from V and 4 from J, leaving 6 bases between them. Germline V gives CDR1 SGHRS, CDR2 YFSETQ. CDR3 DNA: TGCGCCAGCAGCCTCCATTACGAGCAGTACTTC. As protein: CASSLHYEQYF.

Here the CDR3 reads CSVEEGKDQPQHF. CDR3 nucleotide sequence: TGCAGCGTTGAAGAGGGGAAGGATCAGCCCCAGCATTTT. This rearrangement joins TRBV29-1 to TRBJ1-5; D ambiguous. The CDR3 contains 13 residues. The germline V gene encodes CDR1 SQVTM and CDR2 ANQGSEA. The V and J ends lost 0 bases and 5 bases respectively, with 8 bases between them.

The sample holds one count of this clone. The rearrangement uses TRBV7-9 and TRBJ2-1, with 9 positions matching TRBD2. Germline loops: CDR1 SEHNR, CDR2 FQNEAQ (reference sequence). The V and J ends lost 4 bases and 4 bases, in that order; junction bases with no gene match: 11. The CDR3 is made up of 17 amino acids. CDR3 DNA: TGTGCCAGCAGCTCCTCCTTTCTAGCGGGGCTTTACAATGAGCAGTTCTTC. It encodes CASSSSFLAGLYNEQFF.

Details on this clone: Different DNA sequences within this sample yield the same CDR3. The J gene is TRBJ2-1, the V gene TRBV18, with D unclear. The CDR3 covers 13 residues. V was trimmed by 0 bases and J by 8 bases, leaving 8 bases between them. CDR1 KGHSH and CDR2 LQKENI come from the germline V gene. CDR3 DNA sequence: TGTGCCAGCTCACCACCGGGCGGAGATGAGCAGTTCTTC. Translated: CASSPPGGDEQFF.

V gene TRBV7-9 combines with J gene TRBJ2-7; 8 nucleotides align to TRBD2. CDR1 and CDR2 (germline): SEHNR, FQNEAQ (reference sequence). The CDR3 sequence is 14 residues long. Trimming removed 7 bases from V and 3 bases from J; junction bases left unmatched: 8. The CDR3 DNA reads as TGTGCCAGCACCTTCGCGAGCGGGGGCTACGAGCAGTACTTC. Translated, it gives CASTFASGGYEQYF.

The rearrangement links TRBV7-8 to TRBJ1-2; unclear D gene. Trimming cost V 5 bases and J 0 bases, with 10 bases left between them. Germline assignment: CDR1 SGHVS and CDR2 FQNEAQ. This CDR3 region has 14 residues. The DNA for the CDR3 is TGTGCCAGCAGCCCGGGAAGAACTAACTATGGCTACACCTTC. It yields the protein CASSPGRTNYGYTF.

The CDR3 nucleotides are TGCGCCAGCAGCTTGAACTTGGGCGGACCCTACAATGAGCAGTTCTTC. Residues: CASSLNLGGPYNEQFF. The genes are TRBV5-1 and TRBJ2-1; D unclear. Looked up from germline, CDR1 is SGHRS and CDR2 is YFSETQ. The CDR3 length is 16 residues. V was pared by 1 base and J by 2 bases, with 13 bases between.

As DNA, the CDR3 is TGTGCCAGCAGCTTCGCTAGGGAAGAGACCCAGTACTTC. This sequence encodes CASSFAREETQYF. This sequence joins TRBV7-2 and TRBJ2-5; D call uncertain. V lost 3 bases, J lost 3 bases, and 8 bases lay in between. Looked up from germline, CDR1 is SGHTA and CDR2 is FQGNSA. The CDR3 spans 13 residues.

The chain couples TRBV7-9 to TRBJ2-1, with 7 nucleotides matching TRBD2. This CDR3 has 13 amino acids. V shed 1 base, J shed 7 bases, and the junction held 1 base outside the gene matches. Looked up from germline, CDR1 is SEHNR and CDR2 is FQNEAQ (reference sequence). Written as DNA, the CDR3 is TGTGCCAGCAGCTTAGTCGGGAGGAATGAGCAGTTCTTC. Its protein is CASSLVGRNEQFF.

The chain joins TRBV7-6 to TRBJ2-1, with 10 bases fitting TRBD2. Germline lookup yields CDR1 SGHVS and CDR2 FNYEAQ. This CDR3 has 16 residues. V dropped 1 base and J dropped 10; count of bases not matched to a gene: 10. The CDR3 is CASSLVRSGRVREQFF. CDR3 DNA: TGTGCCAGCAGCTTAGTGAGGAGCGGGAGGGTTCGCGAGCAGTTCTTC.

The gene calls are TRBV7-9 and TRBJ1-2; the D is unclear. Germline V gene lookup returns CDR1 SEHNR and CDR2 FQNEAQ (reference sequence). This CDR3 has 13 amino acids. The germline V and J ends were trimmed by 8 bases and 2 bases, with 12 bases remaining between them. DNA for the CDR3: TGTGCCAGCCAGACGTCTGGGAACTATGGCTACACCTTC. It codes for CASQTSGNYGYTF.